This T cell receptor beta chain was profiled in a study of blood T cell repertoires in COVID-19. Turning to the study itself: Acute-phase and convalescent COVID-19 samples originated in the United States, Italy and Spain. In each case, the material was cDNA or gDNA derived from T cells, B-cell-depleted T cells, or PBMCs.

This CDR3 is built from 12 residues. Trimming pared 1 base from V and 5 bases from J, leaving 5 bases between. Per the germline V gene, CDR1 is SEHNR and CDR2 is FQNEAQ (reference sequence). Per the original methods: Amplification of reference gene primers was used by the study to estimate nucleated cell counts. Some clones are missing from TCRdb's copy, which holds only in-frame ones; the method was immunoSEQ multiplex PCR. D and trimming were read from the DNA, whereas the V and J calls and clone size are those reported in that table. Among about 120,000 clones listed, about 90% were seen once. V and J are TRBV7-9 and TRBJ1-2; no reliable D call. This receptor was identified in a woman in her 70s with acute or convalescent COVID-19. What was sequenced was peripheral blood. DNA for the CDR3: TGTGCCAGCAGCTTAGTGTCGTATGGCTACACCTTC. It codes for CASSLVSYGYTF.